A single sample gave rise to the 20 T cell receptor beta chains below, sequenced in a study of OX40 agonist ivuxolimab in advanced cancers. Using immunoSEQ multiplex PCR, the repertoire was profiled, and TCRdb retains in-frame clones only, with some absent. The table has 60,000 or so clones, 70% to 90% seen once. The sequencing here drew on CD4+ or CD8+ T cells sorted from blood, taken in a trial of the OX40 agonist ivuxolimab. All receptors come from an adult with an advanced solid tumor such as melanoma, head and neck, liver or kidney cancer.

The V and J genes are TRBV19 and TRBJ1-1, with D unclear. Trimming stripped 4 bases from V and 4 bases from J, with 13 bases between. The CDR3 sequence is 14 residues long. Germline V gene data show CDR1 as LNHDA and CDR2 as SQIVND (reference sequence). CDR3 protein: CASSRRALGTEAFF. The DNA of the CDR3 is TGTGCCAGTAGTAGAAGAGCCCTGGGCACTGAAGCTTTCTTT.

This chain uses TRBV6-4 with TRBJ2-2; the match to TRBD2 covers 7 bases. After removal of 5 bases from V and 5 bases from J, the junction contained 8 bases not matched to a gene. The germline CDR1 and CDR2 sequences are MRHNA and SNTAGT. The CDR3 is 15 amino acids. CDR3 in amino acids: CASSKAGVRTGELFF. DNA for the CDR3: TGTGCCAGCAGTAAGGCGGGGGTTCGGACCGGGGAGCTGTTTTTT.

The CDR3 sequence: CASSLEGGIYNEQFF. The CDR3, as DNA: TGTGCCAGCAGCTTAGAAGGCGGAATCTACAATGAGCAGTTCTTC. The chain carries TRBV7-7 and TRBJ2-1; D uncertain. Germline assignment: CDR1 SSHAT and CDR2 FNYEAQ (reference sequence). This CDR3 comprises 15 residues. Trimming pared 1 base from V and 3 bases from J, leaving 10 bases between.

A remark on this clone: The identical CDR3 is also encoded by other nucleotide sequences in the sample. In nucleotides, the CDR3 is TGTGCCAGCAGCGTAGGAGGGGGGACTTACGAGCAGTACTTC. This sequence encodes CASSVGGGTYEQYF. The rearrangement joins TRBV9 to TRBJ2-7; D assignment may be TRBD1 or TRBD2 (6 bases each). The germline CDR1 and CDR2 sequences are SGDLS and YYNGEE. The CDR3 covers 14 residues. Trimming took 0 bases from V and 4 from J, leaving 11 bases between them.

This clone rates as medium-sized. The chain has TRBV9 and TRBJ1-3; 10 positions match TRBD1. Germline CDR1 SGDLS, CDR2 YYNGEE. The CDR3 covers 15 residues. The junction had 3 bases not matched to a gene; V was cut back by 4 bases and J by 2 bases. For the CDR3, the DNA is TGTGCCAGCAGCCCCGGACAGGGGGCTGGAAACACCATATATTTT. It encodes CASSPGQGAGNTIYF. The whole variable domain, filled in from reference TRBV9 and TRBJ1-3, reads DSGVTQTPKHLITATGQRVTLRCSPRSGDLSVYWYQQSLDQGLQFLIQYYNGEERAKGNILERFSAQQFPDLHSELNLSSLELGDSALYFCASSPGQGAGNTIYFGEGSWLTVV.

This clone was detected only a few times. The chain links TRBV9 to TRBJ1-5; D is undetermined. From germline, CDR1 is SGDLS and CDR2 YYNGEE. The CDR3 spans 14 residues. V lost 3 bases and J 4 bases, leaving 11 bases between the germline ends. The CDR3 sequence: CASSGPPGNQPQHF. For the CDR3, the DNA is TGTGCCAGCAGCGGCCCCCCGGGGAATCAGCCCCAGCATTTT.

In its sample, this clone was seen once. The chain is built from TRBV14 and TRBJ1-2, with 9 nucleotides matching TRBD1. This CDR3 spans 19 amino acids. V lost 0 bases, J lost 1 base, and 12 bases stayed unmatched. Germline assignment: CDR1 SGHDN and CDR2 FVKESK. The CDR3 region has the DNA TGTGCCAGCAGCCAAGATAAGAGGACAGGGGAATACATTAACTATGGCTACACCTTC. It yields the protein CASSQDKRTGEYINYGYTF.

There are a few counts of this clone. This chain uses TRBV7-6 with TRBJ1-2; no definite D call. Trimming cost V 2 bases and J 4 bases, with 14 bases left between them. The germline gives CDR1 SGHVS, CDR2 FNYEAQ. The CDR3 is 15 residues long. The CDR3 region is CASSLSSDRRYGYTF. CDR3 nucleotide sequence: TGTGCCAGCAGCTTATCGAGTGACCGCCGCTATGGCTACACCTTC.

This chain connects TRBV29-1 to TRBJ1-2, with a weak D call TRBD1 (5 bases). V shed 7 bases and J shed 7 bases, with 19 bases lying between them. Germline V gene lookup returns CDR1 SQVTM and CDR2 ANQGSEA. CDR3 length: 13 residues. CDR3 nucleotides: TGCAGCGCCCAGGGCTCAAAGGTCCCTGGCTACACCTTC. Its protein product is CSAQGSKVPGYTF. The full variable domain, with the rest looked up from reference TRBV29-1 and TRBJ1-2, is SAVISQKPSRDICQRGTSLTIQCQVDSQVTMMFWYRQQPGQSLTLIATANQGSEATYESGFVIDKFPISRPNLTFSTLTVSNMSPEDSSIYLCSAQGSKVPGYTFGSGTRLTVV.

J is TRBJ1-2 and V is TRBV29-1; D might be TRBD1 (5 bases). This CDR3 spans 13 amino acids. The germline V gene encodes CDR1 SQVTM and CDR2 ANQGSEA. Between the trimmed V and J ends, which lost 4 bases and 3 bases, there was a span of 12 bases. The CDR3 is CSVGDSLHYGYTF. The CDR3 region has the DNA TGCAGCGTTGGTGACAGCCTCCACTATGGCTACACCTTC.

J is TRBJ1-1 and V is TRBV4-1; D is undetermined. The germline CDR1 and CDR2 sequences are MGHRA and YSYEKL. The CDR3 sequence is 16 residues long. V dropped 2 bases and J dropped 0 bases, with 13 bases sitting between them. CDR3 DNA sequence: TGCGCCAGCAGCCAAACCCGACGGCCCTTGAACACTGAAGCTTTCTTT. Encoded protein: CASSQTRRPLNTEAFF.

J is TRBJ2-6 and V is TRBV6-1; 9 bases line up with TRBD1. Germline V CDR1 and CDR2: MNHNS, SASEGT. With 4 bases clipped from V and 3 bases from J, the junction kept 13 bases outside the gene matches. The length of the CDR3 is 19 residues. The CDR3 DNA is TGTGCCAGCAGTGGCAGGACAGGGGACCTCCTATATGGGGCCAACGTCCTGACTTTC. Translating it yields CASSGRTGDLLYGANVLTF.

The V and J genes are TRBV28 and TRBJ1-1; no clear D. V lost 6 bases and J lost 2, with 10 bases in between. Per germline, CDR1 MDHEN and CDR2 SYDVKM. This CDR3 comprises 13 residues. CDR3 bases: TGTGCCAGCAGCTCGAACGACAACACTGAAGCTTTCTTT. As protein: CASSSNDNTEAFF.

The J gene is TRBJ2-7, the V gene TRBV4-1; D not resolved. The V gene lost 4 bases and the J gene lost 1 base, with 11 bases spanning the gap. The CDR3 sequence is 14 residues long. The V gene's germline CDR1 is MGHRA and CDR2 YSYEKL. In DNA, the CDR3 is TGCGCCAGCAGCCGACGCGGATTATCCTACGAGCAGTACTTC. It is translated as CASSRRGLSYEQYF.

V gene TRBV7-9 combines with J gene TRBJ2-7, with TRBD1 identical over 7 bases. Trimming removed 1 base from V and 5 bases from J; junction bases left unmatched: 8. The CDR3 runs to 15 residues. Germline values: CDR1 SEHNR, CDR2 FQNEAQ (reference sequence). The CDR3 sequence is CASSLGDRARHEQYF. The CDR3 DNA is TGTGCCAGCAGCTTAGGCGACAGGGCGCGACACGAGCAGTACTTC.

The chain couples TRBV6-1 to TRBJ1-1; D remains unclear. V was shortened by 0 bases and J by 8 bases, with 10 bases between the two germline ends. The length of the CDR3 is 13 residues. Germline CDR1 is MNHNS and CDR2 is SASEGT. DNA for the CDR3: TGTGCCAGCAGTGAAGCGGTTCAGGCCGAAGCTTTCTTT. Translation: CASSEAVQAEAFF.

The chain combines TRBV15 with TRBJ1-4; 7 positions agree with TRBD1. J lost 8 bases, V lost 0 bases, and 12 bases had no gene match. This CDR3 contains 17 residues. Germline CDR1 and CDR2: LNHNV and YYDKDF (reference sequence). The CDR3 DNA reads TGTGCCACCAGCAGAGACCCCCTTACAGGGGCTGGGGAAAAACTGTTTTTT. Residues: CATSRDPLTGAGEKLFF.

J is TRBJ1-2 and V is TRBV19; no firm D call. The CDR3 contains 15 residues. V was trimmed by 4 bases and J by 3 bases, leaving 15 bases between them. From germline, CDR1 is LNHDA and CDR2 SQIVND (reference sequence). The CDR3 reads CASSTPWAADYGYTF. Written as DNA, the CDR3 is TGTGCCAGTAGTACCCCTTGGGCGGCTGACTATGGCTACACCTTC.

The rearrangement links TRBV6-4 to TRBJ2-2; D may correspond to TRBD1 or TRBD2 (6 bases each). The V and J ends lost 0 bases and 2 bases respectively, with 22 bases between them. The CDR3 runs to 20 residues. CDR1 is MRHNA, CDR2 SNTAGT, per germline. The CDR3 DNA reads as TGTGCCAGCAGTGACTCAGAGACTAGTGGGGGGCGTTTCAACACCGGGGAGCTGTTTTTT. Protein product: CASSDSETSGGRFNTGELFF.

The chain employs TRBV6-5 and TRBJ1-1; D remains ambiguous. V lost 2 bases and J 2 bases, leaving 9 bases between the germline ends. Germline assignment: CDR1 MNHEY and CDR2 SVGAGI. This CDR3 has 14 amino acids. Here the CDR3 reads CASSYHSENTEAFF. The CDR3 DNA reads TGTGCCAGCAGTTACCATTCGGAAAACACTGAAGCTTTCTTT.